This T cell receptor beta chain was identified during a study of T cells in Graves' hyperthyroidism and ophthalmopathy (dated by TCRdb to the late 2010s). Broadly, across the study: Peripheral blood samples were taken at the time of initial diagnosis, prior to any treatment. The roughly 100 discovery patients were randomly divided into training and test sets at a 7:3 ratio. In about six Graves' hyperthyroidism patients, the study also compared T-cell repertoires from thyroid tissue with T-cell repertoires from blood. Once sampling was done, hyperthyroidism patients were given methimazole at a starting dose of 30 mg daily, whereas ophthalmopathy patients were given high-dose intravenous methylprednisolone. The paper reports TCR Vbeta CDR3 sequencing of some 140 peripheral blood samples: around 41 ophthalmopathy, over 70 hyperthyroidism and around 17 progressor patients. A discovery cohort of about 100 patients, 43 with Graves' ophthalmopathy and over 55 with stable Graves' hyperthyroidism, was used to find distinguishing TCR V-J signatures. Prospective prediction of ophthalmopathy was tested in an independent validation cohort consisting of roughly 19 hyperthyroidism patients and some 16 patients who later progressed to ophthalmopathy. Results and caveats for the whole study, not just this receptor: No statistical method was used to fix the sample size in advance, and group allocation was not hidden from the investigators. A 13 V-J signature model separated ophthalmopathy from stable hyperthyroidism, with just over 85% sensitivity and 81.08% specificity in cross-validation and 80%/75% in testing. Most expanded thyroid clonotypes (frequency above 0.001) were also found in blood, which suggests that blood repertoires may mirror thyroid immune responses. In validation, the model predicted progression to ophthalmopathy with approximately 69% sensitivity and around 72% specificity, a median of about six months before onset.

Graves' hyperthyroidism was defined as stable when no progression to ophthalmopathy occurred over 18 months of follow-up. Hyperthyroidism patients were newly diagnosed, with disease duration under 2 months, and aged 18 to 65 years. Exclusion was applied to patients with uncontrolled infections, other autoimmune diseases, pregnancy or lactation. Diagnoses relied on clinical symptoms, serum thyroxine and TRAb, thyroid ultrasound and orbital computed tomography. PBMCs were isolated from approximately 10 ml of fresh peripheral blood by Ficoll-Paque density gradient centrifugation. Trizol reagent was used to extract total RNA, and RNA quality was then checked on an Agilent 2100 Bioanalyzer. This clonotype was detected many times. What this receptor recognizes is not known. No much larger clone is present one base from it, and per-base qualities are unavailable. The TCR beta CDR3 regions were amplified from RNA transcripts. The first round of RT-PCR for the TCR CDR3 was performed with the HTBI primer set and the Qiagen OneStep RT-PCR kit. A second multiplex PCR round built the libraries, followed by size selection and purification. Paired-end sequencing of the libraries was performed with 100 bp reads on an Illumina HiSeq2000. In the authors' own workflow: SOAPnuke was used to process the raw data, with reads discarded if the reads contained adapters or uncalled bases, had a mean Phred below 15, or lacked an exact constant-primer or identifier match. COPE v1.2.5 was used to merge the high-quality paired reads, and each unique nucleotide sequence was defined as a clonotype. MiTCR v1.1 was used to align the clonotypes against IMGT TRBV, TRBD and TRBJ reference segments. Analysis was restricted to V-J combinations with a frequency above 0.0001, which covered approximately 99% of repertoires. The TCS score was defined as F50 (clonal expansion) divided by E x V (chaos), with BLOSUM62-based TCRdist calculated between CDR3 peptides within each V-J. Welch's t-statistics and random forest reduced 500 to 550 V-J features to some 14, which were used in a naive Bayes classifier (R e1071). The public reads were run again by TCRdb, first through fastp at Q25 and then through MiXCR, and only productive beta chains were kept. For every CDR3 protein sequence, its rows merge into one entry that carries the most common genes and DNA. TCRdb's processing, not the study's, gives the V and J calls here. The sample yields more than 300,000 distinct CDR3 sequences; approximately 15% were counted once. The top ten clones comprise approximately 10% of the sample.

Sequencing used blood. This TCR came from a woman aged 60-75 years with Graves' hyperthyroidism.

The sequence in DNA is TGTGCCAGCAGCTTAAAGAGACTAGCGGGAGAGACCCAGTACTTC. Translated, it reads CASSLKRLAGETQYF. The rearrangement combines TRBV7-9 with TRBJ2-5; the junction holds 10 bases that match TRBD2. From V the trimming removes 2 bases and from J it removes 4 bases, while the gene matches leave 4 bases of the junction unaccounted for. Including cysteine and phenylalanine, the CDR3 has 15 amino acids. Only the CDR3 DNA stays, 45 bases, in frame from base 1. The germline V gene (reference sequence) sets CDR1 to SEHNR and CDR2 to FQNEAQ. With the rest looked up from the reference TRBV7-9 and TRBJ2-5 genes rather than sequenced, the full variable domain is DTGVSQNPRHKITKRGQNVTFRCDPISEHNRLYWYRQTLGQGPEFLTYFQNEAQLEKSRLLSDRFSAERPKGSFSTLEIQRTEQGDSAMYLCASSLKRLAGETQYFGPGTRLLVL.